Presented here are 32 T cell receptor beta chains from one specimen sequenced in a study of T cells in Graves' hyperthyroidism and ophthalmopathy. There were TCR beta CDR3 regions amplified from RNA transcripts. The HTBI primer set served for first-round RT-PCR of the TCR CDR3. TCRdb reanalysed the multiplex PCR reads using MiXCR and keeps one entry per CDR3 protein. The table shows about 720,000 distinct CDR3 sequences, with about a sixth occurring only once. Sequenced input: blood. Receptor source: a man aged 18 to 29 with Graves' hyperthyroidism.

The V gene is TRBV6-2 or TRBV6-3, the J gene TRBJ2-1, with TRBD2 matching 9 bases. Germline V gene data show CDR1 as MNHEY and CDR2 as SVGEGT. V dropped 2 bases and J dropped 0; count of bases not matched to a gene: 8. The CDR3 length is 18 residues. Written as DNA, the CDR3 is TGTGCCAGCAGTTACAGAGCGGGAGGTATCCCCTCCTACAATGAGCAGTTCTTC. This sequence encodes CASSYRAGGIPSYNEQFF.

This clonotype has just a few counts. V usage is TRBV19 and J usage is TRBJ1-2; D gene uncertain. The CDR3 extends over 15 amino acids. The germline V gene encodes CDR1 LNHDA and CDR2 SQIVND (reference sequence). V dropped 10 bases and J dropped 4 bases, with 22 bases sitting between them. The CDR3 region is CATTPTGIPRYGYTF. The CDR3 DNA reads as TGTGCCACCACCCCGACGGGGATTCCTCGCTATGGCTACACCTTC.

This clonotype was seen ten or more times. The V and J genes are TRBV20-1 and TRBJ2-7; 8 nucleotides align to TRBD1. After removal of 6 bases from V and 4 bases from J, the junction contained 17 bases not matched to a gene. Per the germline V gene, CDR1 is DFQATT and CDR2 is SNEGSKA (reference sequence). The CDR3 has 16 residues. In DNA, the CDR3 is TGCAGTGCAATCAGGGGGCCTGGGAGAGAGAGGTACGAGCAGTACTTC. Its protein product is CSAIRGPGRERYEQYF.

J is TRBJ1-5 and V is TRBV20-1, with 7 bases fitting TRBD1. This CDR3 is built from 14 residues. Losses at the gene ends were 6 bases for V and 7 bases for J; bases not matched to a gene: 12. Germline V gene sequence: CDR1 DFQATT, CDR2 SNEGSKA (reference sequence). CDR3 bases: TGCAGTGCAGGCCAGGGGGGGGCTCAACAGCCCCAGCATTTT. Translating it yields CSAGQGGAQQPQHF.

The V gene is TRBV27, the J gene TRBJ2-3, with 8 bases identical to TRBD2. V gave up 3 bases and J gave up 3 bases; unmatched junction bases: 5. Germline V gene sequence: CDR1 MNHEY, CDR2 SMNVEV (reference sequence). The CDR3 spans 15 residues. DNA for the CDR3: TGTGCCAGCAGTTTGTTGGCTAGCGGGACAGATACGCAGTATTTT. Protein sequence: CASSLLASGTDTQYF.

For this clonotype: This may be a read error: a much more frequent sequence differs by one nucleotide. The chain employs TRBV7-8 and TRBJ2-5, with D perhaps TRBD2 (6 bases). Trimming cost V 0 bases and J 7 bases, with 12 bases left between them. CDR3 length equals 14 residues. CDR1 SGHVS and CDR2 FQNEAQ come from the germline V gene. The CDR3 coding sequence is TGTGCCAGCAGCTTAGCCAGGGTGGGGGGGACCCAGTACTTC. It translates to CASSLARVGGTQYF.

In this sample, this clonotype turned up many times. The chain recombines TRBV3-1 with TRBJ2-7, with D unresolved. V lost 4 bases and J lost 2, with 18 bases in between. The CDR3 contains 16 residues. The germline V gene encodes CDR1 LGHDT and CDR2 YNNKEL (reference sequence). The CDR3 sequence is CASSPMRLPLTYEQYF. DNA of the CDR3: TGTGCCAGCAGCCCAATGAGGCTTCCACTTACCTACGAGCAGTACTTC.

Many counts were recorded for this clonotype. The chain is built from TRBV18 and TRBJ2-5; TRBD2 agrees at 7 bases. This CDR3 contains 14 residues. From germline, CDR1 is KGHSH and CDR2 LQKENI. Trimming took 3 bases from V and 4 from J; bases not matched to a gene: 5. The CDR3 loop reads CASSPSPGGETQYF. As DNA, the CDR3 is TGTGCCAGCTCACCCTCCCCGGGAGGAGAGACCCAGTACTTC. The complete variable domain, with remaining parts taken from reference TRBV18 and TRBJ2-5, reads NAGVMQNPRHLVRRRGQEARLRCSPMKGHSHVYWYRQLPEEGLKFMVYLQKENIIDESGMPKERFSAEFPKEGPSILRIQQVVRGDSAAYFCASSPSPGGETQYFGPGTRLLVL.

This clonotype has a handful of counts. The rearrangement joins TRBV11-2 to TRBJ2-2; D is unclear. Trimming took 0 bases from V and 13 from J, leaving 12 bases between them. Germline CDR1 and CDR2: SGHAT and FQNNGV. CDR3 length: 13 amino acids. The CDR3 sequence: CASSLEFRTGLFF. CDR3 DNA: TGTGCCAGCAGCTTAGAATTCCGTACGGGGCTGTTTTTT.

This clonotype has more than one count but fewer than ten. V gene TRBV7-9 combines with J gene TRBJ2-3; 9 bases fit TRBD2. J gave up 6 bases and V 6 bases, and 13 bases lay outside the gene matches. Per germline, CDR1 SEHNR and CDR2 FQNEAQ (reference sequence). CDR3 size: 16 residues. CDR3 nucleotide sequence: TGTGCCAGCAGAAGTGAGCTAGCGGGGCCAGGCGATACGCAGTATTTT. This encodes CASRSELAGPGDTQYF.

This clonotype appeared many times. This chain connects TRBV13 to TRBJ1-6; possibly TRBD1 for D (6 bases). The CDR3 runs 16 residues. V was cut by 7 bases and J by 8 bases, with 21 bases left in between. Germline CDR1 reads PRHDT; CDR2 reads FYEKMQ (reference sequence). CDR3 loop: CASTELQGRPDSPLHF. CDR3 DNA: TGTGCCAGCACCGAACTACAGGGACGGCCGGATTCACCCCTCCACTTT. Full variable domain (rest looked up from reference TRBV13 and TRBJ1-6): AAGVIQSPRHLIKEKRETATLKCYPIPRHDTVYWYQQGPGQDPQFLISFYEKMQSDKGSIPDRFSAQQFSDYHSELNMSSLELGDSALYFCASTELQGRPDSPLHFGNGTRLTVT.

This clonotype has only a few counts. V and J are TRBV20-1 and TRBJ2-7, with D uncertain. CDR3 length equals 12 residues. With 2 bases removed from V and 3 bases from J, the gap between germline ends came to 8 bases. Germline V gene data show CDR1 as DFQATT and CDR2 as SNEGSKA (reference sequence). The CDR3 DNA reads TGCAGTGCTAGATGGCAGCTCTACGAGCAGTACTTC. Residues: CSARWQLYEQYF.

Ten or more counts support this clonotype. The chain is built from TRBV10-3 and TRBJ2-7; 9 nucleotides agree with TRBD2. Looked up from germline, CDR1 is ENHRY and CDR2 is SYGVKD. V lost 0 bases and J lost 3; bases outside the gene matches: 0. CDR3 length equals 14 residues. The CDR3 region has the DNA TGTGCCATCAGTGAGTCTAGCGGGAGCTACGAGCAGTACTTC. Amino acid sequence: CAISESSGSYEQYF.

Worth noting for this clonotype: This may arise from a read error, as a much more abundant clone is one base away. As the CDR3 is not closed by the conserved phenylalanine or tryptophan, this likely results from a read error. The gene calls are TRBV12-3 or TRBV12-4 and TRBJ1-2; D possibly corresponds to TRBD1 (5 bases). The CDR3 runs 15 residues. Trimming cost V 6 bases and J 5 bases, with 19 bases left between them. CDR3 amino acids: CASRRRGEGAYGYTL. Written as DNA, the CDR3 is TGTGCCAGCAGACGTCGGGGCGAGGGTGCGTATGGCTACACCCTC.

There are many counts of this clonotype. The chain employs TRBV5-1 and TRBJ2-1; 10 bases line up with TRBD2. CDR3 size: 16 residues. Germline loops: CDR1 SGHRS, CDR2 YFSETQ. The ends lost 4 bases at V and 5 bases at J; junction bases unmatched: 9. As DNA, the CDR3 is TGCGCCAGCAGCCCACGCGGGACTAGCGTTGACAATGAGCAGTTCTTC. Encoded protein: CASSPRGTSVDNEQFF.

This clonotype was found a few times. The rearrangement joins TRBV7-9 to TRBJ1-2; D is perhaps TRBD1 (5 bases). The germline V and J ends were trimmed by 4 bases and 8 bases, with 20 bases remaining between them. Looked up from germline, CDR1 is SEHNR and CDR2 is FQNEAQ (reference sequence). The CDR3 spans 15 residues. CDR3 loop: CASSSLIWGRGGYTF. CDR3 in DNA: TGTGCCAGCAGCTCCCTTATATGGGGCCGCGGGGGCTACACCTTC.

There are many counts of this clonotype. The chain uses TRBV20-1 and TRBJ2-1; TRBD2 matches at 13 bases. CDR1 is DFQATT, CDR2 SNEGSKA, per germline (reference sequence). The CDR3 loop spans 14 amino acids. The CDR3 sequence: CRAALAGGPNEQFF. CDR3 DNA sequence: TGCAGGGCCGCACTAGCGGGAGGGCCTAATGAGCAGTTCTTC.

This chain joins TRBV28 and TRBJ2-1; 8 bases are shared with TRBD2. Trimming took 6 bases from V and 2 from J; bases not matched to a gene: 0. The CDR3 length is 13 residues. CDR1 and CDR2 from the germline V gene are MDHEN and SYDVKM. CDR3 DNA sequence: TGTGCCAGCAGGGGACTAGCCTACAATGAGCAGTTCTTC. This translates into CASRGLAYNEQFF.

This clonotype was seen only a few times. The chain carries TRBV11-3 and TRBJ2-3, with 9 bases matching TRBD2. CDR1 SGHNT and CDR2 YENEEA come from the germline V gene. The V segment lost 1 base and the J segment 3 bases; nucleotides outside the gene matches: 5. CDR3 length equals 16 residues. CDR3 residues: CASSLGSGSRTDTQYF. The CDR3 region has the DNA TGTGCCAGCAGCTTAGGTAGCGGGAGTCGGACAGATACGCAGTATTTT. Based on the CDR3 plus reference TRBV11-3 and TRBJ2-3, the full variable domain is EAGVVQSPRYKIIEKKQPVAFWCNPISGHNTLYWYLQNLGQGPELLIRYENEEAVDDSQLPKDRFSAERLKGVDSTLKIQPAELGDSAVYLCASSLGSGSRTDTQYFGPGTRLTVL.

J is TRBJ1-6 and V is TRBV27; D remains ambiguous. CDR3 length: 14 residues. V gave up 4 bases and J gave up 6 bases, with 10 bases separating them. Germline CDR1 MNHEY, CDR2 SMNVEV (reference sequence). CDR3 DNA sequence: TGTGCCAGCAGTTCCGGACGGGGTAATTCACCCCTCCACTTT. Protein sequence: CASSSGRGNSPLHF.

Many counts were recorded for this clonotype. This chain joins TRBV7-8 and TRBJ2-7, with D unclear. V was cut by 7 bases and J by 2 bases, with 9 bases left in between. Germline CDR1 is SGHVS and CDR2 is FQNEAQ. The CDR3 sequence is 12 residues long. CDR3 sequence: CASNVDAYEQYF. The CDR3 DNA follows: TGTGCCAGCAACGTGGACGCCTACGAGCAGTACTTC.

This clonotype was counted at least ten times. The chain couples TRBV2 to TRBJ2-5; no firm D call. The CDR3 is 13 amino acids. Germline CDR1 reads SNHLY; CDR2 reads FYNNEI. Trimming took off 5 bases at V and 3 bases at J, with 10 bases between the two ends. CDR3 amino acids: CASSSRPEETQYF. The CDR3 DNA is TGTGCCAGCAGTTCCAGACCTGAAGAGACCCAGTACTTC.

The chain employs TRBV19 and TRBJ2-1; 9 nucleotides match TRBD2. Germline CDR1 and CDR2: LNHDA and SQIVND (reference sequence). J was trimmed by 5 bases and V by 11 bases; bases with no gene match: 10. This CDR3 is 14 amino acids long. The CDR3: CAANSGSWDNEQFF. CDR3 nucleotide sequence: TGTGCCGCAAATAGCGGGAGCTGGGACAATGAGCAGTTCTTC.

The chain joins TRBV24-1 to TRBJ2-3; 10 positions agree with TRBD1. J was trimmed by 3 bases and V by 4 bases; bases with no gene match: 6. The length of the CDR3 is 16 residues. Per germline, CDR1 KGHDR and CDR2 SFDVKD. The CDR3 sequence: CATSETGTGATDTQYF. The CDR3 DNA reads TGTGCCACCAGTGAAACCGGGACAGGGGCAACAGATACGCAGTATTTT.

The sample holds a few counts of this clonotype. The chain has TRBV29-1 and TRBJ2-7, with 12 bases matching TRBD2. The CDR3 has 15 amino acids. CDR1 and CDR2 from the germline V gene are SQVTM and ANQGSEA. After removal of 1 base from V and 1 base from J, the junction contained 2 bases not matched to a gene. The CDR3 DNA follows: TGCAGCGTTGAAGGGGGACTAGCGGGTTCCTACGAGCAGTACTTC. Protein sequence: CSVEGGLAGSYEQYF.

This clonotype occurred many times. In DNA, the CDR3 is TGTGCCTGTTCGCGAAGGACTCTCTACGAGCAGTACTTC. Its protein product is CACSRRTLYEQYF. V gene TRBV30 combines with J gene TRBJ2-7, with a tentative D call TRBD2 (5 bases). Germline values: CDR1 GTSNPN, CDR2 SVGIG (reference sequence). The CDR3 totals 13 residues. Between the trimmed V and J ends, which lost 6 bases and 3 bases, there was a span of 15 bases.

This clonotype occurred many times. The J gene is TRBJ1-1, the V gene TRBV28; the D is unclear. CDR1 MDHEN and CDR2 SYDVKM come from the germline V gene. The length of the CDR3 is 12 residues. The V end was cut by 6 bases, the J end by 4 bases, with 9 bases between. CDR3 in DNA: TGTGCCAGCAGCCCCCCAGGCACTGAAGCTTTCTTT. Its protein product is CASSPPGTEAFF.

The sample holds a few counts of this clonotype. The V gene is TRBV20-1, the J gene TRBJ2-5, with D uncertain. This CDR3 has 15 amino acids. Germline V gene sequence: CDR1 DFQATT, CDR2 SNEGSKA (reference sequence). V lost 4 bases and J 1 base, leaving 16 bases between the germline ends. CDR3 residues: CSATPTATTQETQYF. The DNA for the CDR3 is TGCAGTGCTACCCCGACGGCGACCACCCAAGAGACCCAGTACTTC.

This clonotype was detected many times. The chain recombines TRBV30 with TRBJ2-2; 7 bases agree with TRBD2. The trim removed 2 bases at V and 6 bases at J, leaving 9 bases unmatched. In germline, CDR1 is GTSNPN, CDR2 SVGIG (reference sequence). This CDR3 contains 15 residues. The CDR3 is CAWSKPPGRAGELFF. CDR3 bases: TGTGCCTGGAGTAAACCCCCAGGGAGGGCCGGGGAGCTGTTTTTT.

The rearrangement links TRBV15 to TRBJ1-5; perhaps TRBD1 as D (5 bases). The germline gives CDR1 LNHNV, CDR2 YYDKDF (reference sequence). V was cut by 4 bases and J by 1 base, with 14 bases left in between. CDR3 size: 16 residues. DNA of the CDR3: TGTGCCACCAGCATGTCGGGGCCAAGGAGCAATCAGCCCCAGCATTTT. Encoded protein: CATSMSGPRSNQPQHF.

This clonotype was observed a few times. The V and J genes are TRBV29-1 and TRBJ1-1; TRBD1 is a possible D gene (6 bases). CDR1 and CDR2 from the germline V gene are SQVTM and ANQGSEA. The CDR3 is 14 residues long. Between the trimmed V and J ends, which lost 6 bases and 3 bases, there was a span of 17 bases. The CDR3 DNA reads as TGCAGCGTCCCCAACGGGGGACACGACACTGAAGCTTTCTTT. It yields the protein CSVPNGGHDTEAFF.

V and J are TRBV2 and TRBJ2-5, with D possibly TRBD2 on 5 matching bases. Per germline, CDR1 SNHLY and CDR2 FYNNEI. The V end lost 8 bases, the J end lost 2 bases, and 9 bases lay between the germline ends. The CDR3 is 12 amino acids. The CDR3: CASGLAQETQYF. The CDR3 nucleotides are TGTGCCAGCGGACTGGCACAAGAGACCCAGTACTTC.